This T cell receptor beta chain was identified during a study of tumor-infiltrating lymphocytes in localized non-small cell lung cancer. Study-level results: Available tissue quantity limited TCR sequencing to a patient subset. Different pieces of the same tissue went to different assays, confounding technical variation with intratumor heterogeneity. Tumors had more T cell infiltration than uninvolved lung, per TCRbeta sequencing and CD3 counts. Immunotypes IM1 and IM2 had similar TCR-derived T-cell fractions.

Germline V gene data show CDR1 as SGHTA and CDR2 as FQGNSA. Trimming cost V 1 base and J 7 bases, with 8 bases left between them. The CDR3 extends over 13 amino acids. Details on this clone: Its specificity is unknown.

TCRdb's copy holds only in-frame clones and misses some; the assay was immunoSEQ multiplex PCR. The sample includes approximately 3,200 clones, 55% to 60% seen only once; the top ten take about 13%. This clonotype was obtained from a human donor with non-small cell lung cancer. Sequenced material: uninvolved lung tissue not adjacent to the tumor. The gene calls are TRBV7-2 and TRBJ1-5, with no clear D. The CDR3 DNA follows: TGTGCCAGCAGCTTAGAAGGAGTGCAGCCCCAGCATTTT. Amino acid sequence: CASSLEGVQPQHF.